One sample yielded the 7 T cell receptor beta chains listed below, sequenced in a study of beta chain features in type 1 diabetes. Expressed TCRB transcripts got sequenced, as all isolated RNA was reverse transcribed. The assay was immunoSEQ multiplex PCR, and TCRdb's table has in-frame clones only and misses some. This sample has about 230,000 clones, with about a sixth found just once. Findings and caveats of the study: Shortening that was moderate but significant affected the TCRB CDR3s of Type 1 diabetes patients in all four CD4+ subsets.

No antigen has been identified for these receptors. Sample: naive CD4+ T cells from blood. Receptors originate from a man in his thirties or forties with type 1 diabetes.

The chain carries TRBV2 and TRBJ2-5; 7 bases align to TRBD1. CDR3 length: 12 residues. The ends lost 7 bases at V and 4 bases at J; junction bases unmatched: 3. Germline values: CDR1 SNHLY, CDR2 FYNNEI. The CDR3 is CASTTGRETQYF. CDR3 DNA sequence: TGTGCCAGCACGACAGGGAGAGAGACCCAGTACTTC. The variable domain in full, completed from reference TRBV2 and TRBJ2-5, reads EPEVTQTPSHQVTQMGQEVILRCVPISNHLYFYWYRQILGQKVEFLVSFYNNEISEKSEIFDDQFSVERPDGSNFTLKIRSTKLEDSAMYFCASTTGRETQYFGPGTRLLVL.

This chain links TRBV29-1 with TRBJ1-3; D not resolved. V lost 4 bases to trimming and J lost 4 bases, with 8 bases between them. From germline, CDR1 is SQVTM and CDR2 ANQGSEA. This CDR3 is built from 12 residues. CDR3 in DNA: TGCAGCGTTGTCGAGGGAGGAAACACCATATATTTT. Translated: CSVVEGGNTIYF.

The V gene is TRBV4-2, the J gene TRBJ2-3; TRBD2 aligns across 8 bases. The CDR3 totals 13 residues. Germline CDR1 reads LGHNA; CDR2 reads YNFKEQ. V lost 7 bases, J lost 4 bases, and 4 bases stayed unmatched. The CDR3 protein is CASTAGEADTQYF. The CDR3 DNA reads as TGTGCCAGCACAGCGGGAGAGGCAGATACGCAGTATTTT.

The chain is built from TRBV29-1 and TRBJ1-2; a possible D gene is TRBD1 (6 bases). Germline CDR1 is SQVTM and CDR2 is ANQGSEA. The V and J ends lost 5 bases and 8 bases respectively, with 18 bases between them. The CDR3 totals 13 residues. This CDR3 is CSVRLEFQGGYTF. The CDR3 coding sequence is TGCAGCGTTCGATTGGAGTTCCAGGGGGGCTACACCTTC.

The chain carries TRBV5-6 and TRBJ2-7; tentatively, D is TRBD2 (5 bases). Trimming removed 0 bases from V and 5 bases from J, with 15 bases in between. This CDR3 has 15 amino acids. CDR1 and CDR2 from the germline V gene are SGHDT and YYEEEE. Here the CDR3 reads CASSLGMGVKDEQYF. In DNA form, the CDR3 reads TGTGCCAGCAGCTTGGGTATGGGAGTAAAGGACGAGCAGTACTTC.

Here the CDR3 reads CATSRDLAAAGQTQYF. The CDR3 coding sequence is TGTGCCACCAGCAGAGATCTGGCAGCCGCCGGGCAGACCCAGTACTTC. This chain links TRBV15 with TRBJ2-5; D not certain. The CDR3 totals 16 residues. Germline-derived CDR1 and CDR2 are LNHNV and YYDKDF (reference sequence). Between the trimmed V and J ends, which lost 0 bases and 6 bases, there was a span of 17 bases.

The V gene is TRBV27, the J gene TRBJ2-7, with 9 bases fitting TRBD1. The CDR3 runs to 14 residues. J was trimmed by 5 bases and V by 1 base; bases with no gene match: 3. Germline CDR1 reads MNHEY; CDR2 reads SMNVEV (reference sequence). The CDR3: CASSLLGQGNEQYF. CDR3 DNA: TGTGCCAGCAGTTTATTGGGACAGGGTAACGAGCAGTACTTC.